The T cell receptor (beta chain) described here comes from a study of radiotherapy plus CTLA-4 blockade in lung cancer. This table comes from immunoSEQ multiplex PCR, and its TCRdb copy is limited to in-frame clones, with some not included. The data contain tens of thousands of clones, 65% to 80% of them seen just once; the ten biggest clones take up 2% to 2.5%. The CDR3 is 13 amino acids. Germline values: CDR1 SEHNR, CDR2 FQNEAQ (reference sequence). The V end lost 3 bases, the J end lost 8 bases, and 10 bases lay between the germline ends. This clone came up a few times. The TCR comes from a human donor with non-small cell lung cancer whose response to radiotherapy plus ipilimumab could not be evaluated. The sample consisted of peripheral blood, taken from a patient treated with radiotherapy plus ipilimumab. This sequence joins TRBV7-9 and TRBJ1-4, with no clear D. CDR3 amino acids: CASSFQAGEKLFF. CDR3 coding DNA: TGTGCCAGCAGCTTCCAGGCGGGAGAAAAACTGTTTTTT.